The clone carrying this T cell receptor beta chain was seen more than once but under ten times. Sequencing used immunoSEQ multiplex PCR; TCRdb keeps in-frame clones, though not all of them. The data show about 50,000 clones, with 65% to 85% seen just once and 5.2% held by the top ten. The sample comes from a study of blood T cell repertoires in COVID-19. The sample consisted of peripheral blood. The source of this sequence is a human donor in a cohort sampled during active COVID-19.

This CDR3 is CASSAFAGYTEAFF. In DNA, the CDR3 is TGTGCCAGCAGTGCGTTTGCAGGTTACACTGAAGCTTTCTTT. This chain joins TRBV6-6 and TRBJ1-1; no definite D call. The CDR3 loop spans 14 amino acids. Germline CDR1 reads MNHNY; CDR2 reads SVGAGI (reference sequence). Deletions cut 5 bases from V and 3 bases from J, with 13 bases between.